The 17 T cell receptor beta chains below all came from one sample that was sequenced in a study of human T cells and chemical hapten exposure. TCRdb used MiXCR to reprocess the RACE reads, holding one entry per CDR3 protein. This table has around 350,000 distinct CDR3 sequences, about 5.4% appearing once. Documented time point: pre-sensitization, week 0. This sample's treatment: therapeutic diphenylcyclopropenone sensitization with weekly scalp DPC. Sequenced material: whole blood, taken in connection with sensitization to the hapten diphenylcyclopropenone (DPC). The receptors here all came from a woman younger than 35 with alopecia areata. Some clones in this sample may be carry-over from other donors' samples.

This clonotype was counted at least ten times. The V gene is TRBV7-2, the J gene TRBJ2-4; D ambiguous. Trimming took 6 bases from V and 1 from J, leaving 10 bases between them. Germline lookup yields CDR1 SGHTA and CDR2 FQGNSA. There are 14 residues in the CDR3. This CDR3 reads CASSTDGAKNIQYF. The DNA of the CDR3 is TGTGCCAGCAGTACGGATGGCGCCAAAAACATTCAGTACTTC.

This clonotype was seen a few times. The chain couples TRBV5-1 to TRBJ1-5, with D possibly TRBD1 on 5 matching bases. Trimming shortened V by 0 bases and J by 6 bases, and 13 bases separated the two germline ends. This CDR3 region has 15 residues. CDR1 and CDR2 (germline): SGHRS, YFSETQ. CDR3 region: CASSLEGDVTQPQHF. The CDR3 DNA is TGCGCCAGCAGCTTGGAAGGGGACGTGACTCAGCCCCAGCATTTT.

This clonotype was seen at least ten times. This chain's CDR3 is CASGFGGGHNEQFF. CDR3 nucleotide sequence: TGTGCTAGTGGTTTCGGCGGGGGACACAATGAGCAGTTCTTC. The genes are TRBV12-5 and TRBJ2-1, with 7 bases matching TRBD2. V was clipped by 3 bases and J by 5 bases; unmatched bases: 4. This CDR3 spans 14 amino acids. Germline V lookup: CDR1 LGHNT, CDR2 FRNRAP.

The CDR3 protein is CATSEGTGAGAEAFF. For the CDR3, the DNA is TGTGCCACCAGCGAAGGTACAGGGGCCGGTGCTGAAGCTTTCTTT. The chain has TRBV15 and TRBJ1-1; 7 nucleotides match TRBD1. This CDR3 is 15 amino acids long. V lost 5 bases, J lost 6 bases, and 12 bases stayed unmatched. CDR1 LNHNV and CDR2 YYDKDF come from the germline V gene (reference sequence).

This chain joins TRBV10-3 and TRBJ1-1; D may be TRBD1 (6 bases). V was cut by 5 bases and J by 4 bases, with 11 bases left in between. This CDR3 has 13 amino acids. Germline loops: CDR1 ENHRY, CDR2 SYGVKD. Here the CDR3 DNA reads TGTGCCATCAGTTCCCTGGGGGCCACTGAAGCTTTCTTT. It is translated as CAISSLGATEAFF.

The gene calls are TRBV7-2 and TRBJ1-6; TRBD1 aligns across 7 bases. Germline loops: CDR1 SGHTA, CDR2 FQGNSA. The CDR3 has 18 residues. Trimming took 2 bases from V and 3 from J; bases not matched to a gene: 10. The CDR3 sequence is CASSLKPTGKVYNSPLHF. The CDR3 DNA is TGTGCCAGCAGCTTAAAGCCGACAGGGAAGGTCTATAATTCACCCCTCCACTTT.

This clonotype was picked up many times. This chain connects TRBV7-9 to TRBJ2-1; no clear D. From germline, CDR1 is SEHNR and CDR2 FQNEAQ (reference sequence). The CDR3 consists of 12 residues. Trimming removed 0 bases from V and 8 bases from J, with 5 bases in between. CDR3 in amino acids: CASSLASYEQFF. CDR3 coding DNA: TGTGCCAGCAGCTTAGCTTCGTATGAGCAGTTCTTC.

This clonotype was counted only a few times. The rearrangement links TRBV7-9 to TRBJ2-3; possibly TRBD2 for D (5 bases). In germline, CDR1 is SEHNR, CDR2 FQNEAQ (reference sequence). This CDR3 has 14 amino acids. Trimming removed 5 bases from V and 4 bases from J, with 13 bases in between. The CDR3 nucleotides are TGTGCCAGCAGCCCCTTGAGCGGCGCAGATACGCAGTATTTT. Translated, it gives CASSPLSGADTQYF.

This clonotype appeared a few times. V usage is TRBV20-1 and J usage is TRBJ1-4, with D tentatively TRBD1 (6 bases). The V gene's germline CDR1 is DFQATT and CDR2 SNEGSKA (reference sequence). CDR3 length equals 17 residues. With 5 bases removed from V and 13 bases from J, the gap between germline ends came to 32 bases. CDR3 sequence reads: CSAASPDFGGRGLRLFF. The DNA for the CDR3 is TGCAGTGCTGCAAGTCCCGATTTCGGGGGCCGGGGGTTGAGACTGTTTTTT.

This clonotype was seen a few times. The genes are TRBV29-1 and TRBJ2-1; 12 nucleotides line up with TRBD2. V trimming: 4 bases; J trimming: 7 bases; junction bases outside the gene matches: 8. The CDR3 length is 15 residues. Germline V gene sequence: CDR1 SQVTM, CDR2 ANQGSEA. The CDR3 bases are TGCAGCGTTGTAGCTGGTCTAGCGGGGGGGAATGAGCAGTTCTTC. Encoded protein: CSVVAGLAGGNEQFF.

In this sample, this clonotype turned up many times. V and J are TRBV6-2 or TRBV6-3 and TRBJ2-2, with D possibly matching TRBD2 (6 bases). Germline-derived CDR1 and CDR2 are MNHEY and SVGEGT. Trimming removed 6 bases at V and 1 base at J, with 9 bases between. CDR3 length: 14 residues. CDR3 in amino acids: CASSPTRNTGELFF. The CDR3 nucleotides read TGTGCCAGCAGCCCGACTAGGAACACCGGGGAGCTGTTTTTT.

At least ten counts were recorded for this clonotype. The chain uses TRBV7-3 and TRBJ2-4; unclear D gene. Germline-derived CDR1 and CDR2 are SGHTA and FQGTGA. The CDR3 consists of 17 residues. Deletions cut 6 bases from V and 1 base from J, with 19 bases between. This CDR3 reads CASRGVVEKLAKNIQYF. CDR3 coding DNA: TGTGCCAGCAGAGGAGTGGTAGAAAAGCTGGCCAAAAACATTCAGTACTTC.

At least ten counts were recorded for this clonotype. The CDR3 spells CSARGNGQGNSPLHF. Written as DNA, the CDR3 is TGCAGTGCTAGAGGGAATGGACAGGGGAATTCACCCCTCCACTTT. The rearrangement links TRBV20-1 to TRBJ1-6; TRBD1 agrees at 9 bases. This CDR3 is 15 amino acids long. After removal of 1 base from V and 7 bases from J, the junction contained 5 bases not matched to a gene. Germline CDR1 is DFQATT and CDR2 is SNEGSKA (reference sequence).

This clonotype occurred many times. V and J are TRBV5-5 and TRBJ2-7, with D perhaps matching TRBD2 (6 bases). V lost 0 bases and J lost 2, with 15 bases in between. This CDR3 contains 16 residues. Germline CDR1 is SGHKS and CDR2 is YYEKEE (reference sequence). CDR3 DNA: TGTGCCAGCAGCTTGGCGGGATTCCCGGGGGCCTACGAGCAGTACTTC. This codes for CASSLAGFPGAYEQYF.

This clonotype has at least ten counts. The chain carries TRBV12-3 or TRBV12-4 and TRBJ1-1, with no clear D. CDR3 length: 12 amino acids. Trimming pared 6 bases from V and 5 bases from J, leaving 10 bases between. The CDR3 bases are TGTGCCAGCAGCTCTAGGAGGACTGAAGCTTTCTTT. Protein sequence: CASSSRRTEAFF.

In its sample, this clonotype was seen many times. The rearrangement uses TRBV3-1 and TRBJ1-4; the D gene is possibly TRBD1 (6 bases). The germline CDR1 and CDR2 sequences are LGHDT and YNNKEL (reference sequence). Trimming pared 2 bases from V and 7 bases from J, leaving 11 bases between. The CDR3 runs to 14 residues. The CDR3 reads CASSQSRGGEKLFF. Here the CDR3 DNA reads TGTGCCAGCAGCCAATCCAGGGGTGGTGAAAAACTGTTTTTT. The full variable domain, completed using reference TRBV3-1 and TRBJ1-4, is DTAVSQTPKYLVTQMGNDKSIKCEQNLGHDTMYWYKQDSKKFLKIMFSYNNKELIINETVPNRFSPKSPDKAHLNLHINSLELGDSAVYFCASSQSRGGEKLFFGSGTQLSVL.

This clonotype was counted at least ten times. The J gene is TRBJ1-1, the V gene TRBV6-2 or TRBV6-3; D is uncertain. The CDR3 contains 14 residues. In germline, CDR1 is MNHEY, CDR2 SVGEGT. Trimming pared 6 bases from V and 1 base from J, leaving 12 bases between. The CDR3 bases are TGTGCCAGCAGCTCCCCGGCGGGGAACACTGAAGCTTTCTTT. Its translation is CASSSPAGNTEAFF.